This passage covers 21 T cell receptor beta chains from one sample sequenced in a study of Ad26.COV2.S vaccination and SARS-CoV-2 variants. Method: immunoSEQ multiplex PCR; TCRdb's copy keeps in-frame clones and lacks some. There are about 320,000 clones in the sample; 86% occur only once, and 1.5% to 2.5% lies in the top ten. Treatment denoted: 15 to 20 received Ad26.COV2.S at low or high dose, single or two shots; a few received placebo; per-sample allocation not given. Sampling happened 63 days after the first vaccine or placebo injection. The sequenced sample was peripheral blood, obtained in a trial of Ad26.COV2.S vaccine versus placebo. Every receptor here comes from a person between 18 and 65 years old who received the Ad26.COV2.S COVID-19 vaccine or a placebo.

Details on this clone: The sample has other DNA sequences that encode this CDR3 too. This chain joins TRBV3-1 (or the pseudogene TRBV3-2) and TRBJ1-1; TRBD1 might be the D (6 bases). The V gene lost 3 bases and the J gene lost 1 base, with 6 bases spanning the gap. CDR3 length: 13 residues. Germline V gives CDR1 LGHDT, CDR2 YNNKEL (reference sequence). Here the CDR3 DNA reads TGTGCCAGCAGCCAGGGGGCGAACACTGAAGCTTTCTTT. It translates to CASSQGANTEAFF.

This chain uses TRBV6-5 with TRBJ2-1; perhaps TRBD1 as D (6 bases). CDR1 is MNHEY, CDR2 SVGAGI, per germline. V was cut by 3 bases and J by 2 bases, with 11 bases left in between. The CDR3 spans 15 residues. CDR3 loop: CASSYGQGTYNEQFF. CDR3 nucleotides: TGTGCCAGCAGTTATGGGCAGGGGACCTACAATGAGCAGTTCTTC.

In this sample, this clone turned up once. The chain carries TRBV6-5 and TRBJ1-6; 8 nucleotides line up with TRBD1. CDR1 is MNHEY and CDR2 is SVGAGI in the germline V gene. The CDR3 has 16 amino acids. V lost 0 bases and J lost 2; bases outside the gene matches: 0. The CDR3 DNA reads TGTGCCAGCAGTTACTCGACAGGGGCCTATAATTCACCCCTCCACTTT. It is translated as CASSYSTGAYNSPLHF.

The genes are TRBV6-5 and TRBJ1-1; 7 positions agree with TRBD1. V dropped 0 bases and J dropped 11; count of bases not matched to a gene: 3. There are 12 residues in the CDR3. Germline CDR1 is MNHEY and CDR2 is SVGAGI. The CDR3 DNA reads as TGTGCCAGCAGTTACTCGACAGGGAGGGCTTTCTTT. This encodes CASSYSTGRAFF.

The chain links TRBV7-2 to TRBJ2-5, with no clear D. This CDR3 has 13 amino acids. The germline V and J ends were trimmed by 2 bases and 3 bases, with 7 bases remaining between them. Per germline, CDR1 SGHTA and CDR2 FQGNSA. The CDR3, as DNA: TGTGCCAGCAGCTTAAGGTTAGAAGAGACCCAGTACTTC. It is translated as CASSLRLEETQYF.

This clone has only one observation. The CDR3 here is CAISRDGDQPQHF. CDR3 nucleotide sequence: TGTGCCATTAGCCGGGACGGAGATCAGCCCCAGCATTTT. This chain joins TRBV19 and TRBJ1-5; the D gene is possibly TRBD1 (5 bases). V lost 10 bases and J lost 5, with 15 bases in between. Germline assignment: CDR1 LNHDA and CDR2 SQIVND (reference sequence). CDR3 length: 13 residues.

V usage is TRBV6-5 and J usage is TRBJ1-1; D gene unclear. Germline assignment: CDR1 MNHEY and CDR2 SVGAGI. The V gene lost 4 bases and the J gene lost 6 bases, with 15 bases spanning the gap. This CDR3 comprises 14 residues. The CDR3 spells CASSSLSLVAEAFF. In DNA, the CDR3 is TGTGCCAGCAGTTCCCTATCGCTTGTCGCTGAAGCTTTCTTT.

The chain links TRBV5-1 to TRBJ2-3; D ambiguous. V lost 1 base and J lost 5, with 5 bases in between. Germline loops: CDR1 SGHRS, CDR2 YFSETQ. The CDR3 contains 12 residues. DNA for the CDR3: TGCGCCAGCAGCTTGATGGGAGATACGCAGTATTTT. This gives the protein CASSLMGDTQYF. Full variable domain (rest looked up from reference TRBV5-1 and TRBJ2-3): KAGVTQTPRYLIKTRGQQVTLSCSPISGHRSVSWYQQTPGQGLQFLFEYFSETQRNKGNFPGRFSGRQFSNSRSEMNVSTLELGDSALYLCASSLMGDTQYFGPGTRLTVL.

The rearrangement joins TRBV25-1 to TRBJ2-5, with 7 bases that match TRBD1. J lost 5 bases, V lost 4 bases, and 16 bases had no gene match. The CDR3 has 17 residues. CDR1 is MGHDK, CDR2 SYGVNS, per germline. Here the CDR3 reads CASSASGLQGSGETQYF. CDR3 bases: TGTGCCAGCAGTGCCTCGGGGCTACAGGGGTCAGGCGAGACCCAGTACTTC.

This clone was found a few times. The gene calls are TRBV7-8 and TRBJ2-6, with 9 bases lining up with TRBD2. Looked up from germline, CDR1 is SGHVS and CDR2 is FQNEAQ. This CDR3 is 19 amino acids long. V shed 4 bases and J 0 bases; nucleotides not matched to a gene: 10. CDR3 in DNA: TGTGCCAGCAGCTGGGACCTAGCGGGATATTACTCTGGGGCCAACGTCCTGACTTTC. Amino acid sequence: CASSWDLAGYYSGANVLTF.

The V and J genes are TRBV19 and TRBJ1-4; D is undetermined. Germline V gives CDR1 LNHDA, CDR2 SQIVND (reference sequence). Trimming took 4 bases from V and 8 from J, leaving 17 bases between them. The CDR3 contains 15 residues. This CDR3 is CASSSLTEKLEKLFF. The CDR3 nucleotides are TGTGCCAGTAGTAGCCTGACGGAGAAGTTGGAAAAACTGTTTTTT.

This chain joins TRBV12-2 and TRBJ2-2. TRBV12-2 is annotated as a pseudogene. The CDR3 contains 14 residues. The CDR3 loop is CASRLASIIGELFF. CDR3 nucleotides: TGTGCAAGTCGCTTAGCGTCCATAATCGGGGAGCTGTTTTTT.

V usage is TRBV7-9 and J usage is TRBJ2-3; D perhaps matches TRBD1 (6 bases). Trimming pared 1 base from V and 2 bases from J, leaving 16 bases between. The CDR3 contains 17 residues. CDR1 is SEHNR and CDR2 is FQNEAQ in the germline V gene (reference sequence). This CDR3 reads CASSLVVYMGATDTQYF. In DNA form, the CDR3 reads TGTGCCAGCAGCTTAGTGGTATATATGGGGGCCACAGATACGCAGTATTTT.

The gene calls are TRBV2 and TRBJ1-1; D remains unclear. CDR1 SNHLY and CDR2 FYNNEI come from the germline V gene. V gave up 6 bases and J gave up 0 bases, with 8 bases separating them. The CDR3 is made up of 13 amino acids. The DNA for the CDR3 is TGTGCCAGCAGGGCCCTACTGAACACTGAAGCTTTCTTT. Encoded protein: CASRALLNTEAFF.

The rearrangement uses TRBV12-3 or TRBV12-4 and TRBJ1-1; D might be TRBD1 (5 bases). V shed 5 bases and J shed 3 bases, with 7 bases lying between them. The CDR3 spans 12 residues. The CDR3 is CASSRGDTEAFF. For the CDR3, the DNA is TGTGCCAGCAGTCGGGGGGACACTGAAGCTTTCTTT.

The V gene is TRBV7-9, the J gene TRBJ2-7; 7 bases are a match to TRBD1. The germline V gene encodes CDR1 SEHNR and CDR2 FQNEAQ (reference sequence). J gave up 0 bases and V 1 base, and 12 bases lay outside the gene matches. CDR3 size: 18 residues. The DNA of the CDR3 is TGTGCCAGCAGCTTAGGGGCCAATAAACAGGGGCGCTCCTACGAGCAGTACTTC. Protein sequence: CASSLGANKQGRSYEQYF. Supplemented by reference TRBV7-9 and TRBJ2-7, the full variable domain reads DTGVSQNPRHKITKRGQNVTFRCDPISEHNRLYWYRQTLGQGPEFLTYFQNEAQLEKSRLLSDRFSAERPKGSFSTLEIQRTEQGDSAMYLCASSLGANKQGRSYEQYFGPGTRLTVT.

CDR3 in amino acids: CASSQARGPSTGELFF. The CDR3 bases are TGCGCCAGCAGCCAAGCAAGGGGGCCAAGCACCGGGGAGCTGTTTTTT. The gene calls are TRBV4-3 and TRBJ2-2; the match to TRBD1 covers 7 bases. The germline V gene has CDR1 LGHNA and CDR2 YSLEER. The CDR3 extends over 16 amino acids. J lost 4 bases, V lost 1 base, and 6 bases had no gene match.

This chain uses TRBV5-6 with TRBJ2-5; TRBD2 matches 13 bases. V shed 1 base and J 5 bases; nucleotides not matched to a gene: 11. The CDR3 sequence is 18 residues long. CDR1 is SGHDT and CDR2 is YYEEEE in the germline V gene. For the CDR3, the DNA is TGTGCCAGCAGCTTGAGGACTAGCGGGGGCCTACCCCGGGAGACCCAGTACTTC. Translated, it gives CASSLRTSGGLPRETQYF.

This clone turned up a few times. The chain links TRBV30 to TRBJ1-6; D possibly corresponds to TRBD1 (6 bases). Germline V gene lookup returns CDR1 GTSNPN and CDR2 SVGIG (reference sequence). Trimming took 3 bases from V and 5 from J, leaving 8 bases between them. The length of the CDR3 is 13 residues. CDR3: CAWRAGDNSPLHF. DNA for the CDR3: TGTGCCTGGAGGGCAGGGGATAATTCACCCCTCCACTTT.

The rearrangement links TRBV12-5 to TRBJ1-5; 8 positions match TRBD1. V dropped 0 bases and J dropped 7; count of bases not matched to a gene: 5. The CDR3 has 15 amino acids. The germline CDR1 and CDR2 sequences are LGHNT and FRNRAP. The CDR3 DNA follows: TGTGCTAGTGGTTTGGTGCAGGGGGCGAGGCAGCCCCAGCATTTT. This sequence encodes CASGLVQGARQPQHF.

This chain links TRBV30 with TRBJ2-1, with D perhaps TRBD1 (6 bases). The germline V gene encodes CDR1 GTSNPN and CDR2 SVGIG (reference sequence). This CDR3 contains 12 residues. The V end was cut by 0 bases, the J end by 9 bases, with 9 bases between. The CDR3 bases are TGTGCCTGGAGTGTACGAGGGGGTGAGCAGTTCTTC. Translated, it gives CAWSVRGGEQFF.